The clone carrying this T cell receptor beta chain has a count of ten or more. Its antigen is still unknown. The sample originates from a study of molecular identifiers for immune sequencing clone quantification. Findings of the study overall: Clones with over 20 RNA copies captured over 97% of effector molecules but under 1% of naive ones. Jurkat TCR RNA spiked in from one cell could reportedly be detected among around 920,000 naive cells. Highly expanded clone sizes could be underestimated through barcode sharing by identical TCR molecules.

Trimming cost V 7 bases and J 6 bases, with 19 bases left between them. Germline V gene lookup returns CDR1 DFQATT and CDR2 SNEGSKA (reference sequence). The CDR3 consists of 13 residues. TCRdb processed the PCR reads anew with MiXCR; each CDR3 protein has one entry. The sample comprises about 500,000 distinct CDR3 sequences, roughly 25% of which are singletons, and around 0.79% rests with the top ten. The chain is built from TRBV20-1 and TRBJ2-7; D unclear. This receptor was obtained from a human donor in good health. Some libraries in this study had Jurkat cell RNA spiked in. Input material: naive CD8+ T cells from blood, with Jurkat cell RNA spiked in. Subset: FACS-sorted CD8+CD4-CCR7+CD45RA+ naive T cells. The DNA for the CDR3 is TGCAGTGTTACCGACCCCACCGGCCTCGAGCAGTACTTC. Encoded protein: CSVTDPTGLEQYF.